A selection of T cell receptor beta chains follows, all from one sample in a study of shared clonotypes between healthy human individuals. Produced via immunoSEQ multiplex PCR; TCRdb's table is partial and in-frame only. The data show millions of clones, with roughly 95% seen just once and 1% to 1.3% held by the top ten. The sample comprised naive CD8+ T cells sorted from blood. The source of these receptors is a man aged 18 to 30 in good health. The CDR3 runs from the conserved cysteine through the conserved F or W. The D gene is left open where the match is weak. Where a row states a size, it is once, few, many or the class of an expanded clone; other rows omit it.

clone_size: NA; d_call: TRBD1; cdr3_length: 14; v_call: TRBV6-6; j_call: TRBJ1-1; cdr3_nt: TGTGCCAGCAGCAATGGACAGGGATGGACTGAAGCTTTCTTT; cdr3_aa: CASSNGQGWTEAFF
clone_size: NA; d_call: NA; cdr3_length: 14; v_call: TRBV14; j_call: TRBJ2-7; cdr3_nt: TGTGCCAGCAGCCTATTTCCGGGCTCCTACGAGCAGTACTTC; cdr3_aa: CASSLFPGSYEQYF
clone_size: NA; d_call: NA; cdr3_length: 15; v_call: TRBV13; j_call: TRBJ1-3; cdr3_nt: TGTGCCAGCAGCTCGGGCCTATACTCTGGAAACACCATATATTTT; cdr3_aa: CASSSGLYSGNTIYF
clone_size: NA; d_call: NA; cdr3_length: 13; v_call: TRBV2; j_call: TRBJ2-7; cdr3_nt: TGTGCCAGCAGGGAGACAGCCTCCTACGAGCAGTACTTC; cdr3_aa: CASRETASYEQYF
clone_size: NA; d_call: NA; cdr3_length: 12; v_call: TRBV7-2; j_call: TRBJ1-4; cdr3_nt: TGTGCCAGCAGCTCTGGGCGGCGTGAACTGTTTTTT; cdr3_aa: CASSSGRRELFF
clone_size: NA; d_call: TRBD1; cdr3_length: 12; v_call: TRBV5-1; j_call: TRBJ2-5; cdr3_nt: TGCGCCAGTACGGACAGGCGAGAGACCCAGTACTTC; cdr3_aa: CASTDRRETQYF
clone_size: NA; d_call: NA; cdr3_length: 15; v_call: TRBV28; j_call: TRBJ2-5; cdr3_nt: TGTGCCAGCACGGGCGTCGGTGAGGCCACCCGGGACCAGTACTTC; cdr3_aa: CASTGVGEATRDQYF
clone_size: NA; d_call: NA; cdr3_length: 14; v_call: TRBV29-1; j_call: TRBJ2-7; cdr3_nt: TGCAGCGTTGTGTGGGCGGGACAGATCTACGAGCAGTACTTC; cdr3_aa: CSVVWAGQIYEQYF
clone_size: NA; d_call: TRBD2; cdr3_length: 15; v_call: TRBV11-3; j_call: TRBJ2-5; cdr3_nt: TGTGCCAGCAGCCGGCGGGGAGGGGCCCAAGAGACCCAGTACTTC; cdr3_aa: CASSRRGGAQETQYF
clone_size: NA; d_call: NA; cdr3_length: 13; v_call: TRBV19; j_call: TRBJ2-7; cdr3_nt: TGTGCCAGTAGTATAAGCGAATCCTACGAGCAGTACTTC; cdr3_aa: CASSISESYEQYF
clone_size: NA; d_call: NA; cdr3_length: 16; v_call: TRBV15; j_call: TRBJ1-4; cdr3_nt: TGTGCCACCAGCAGAGAGTCAGGTTACATTAATGAAAAACTGTTTTTT; cdr3_aa: CATSRESGYINEKLFF
clone_size: NA; d_call: NA; cdr3_length: 13; v_call: TRBV5-1; j_call: TRBJ2-2; cdr3_nt: TGCGCCAGCAGCCCCTCGCCAGGAGGGGAGCTGTTTTTT; cdr3_aa: CASSPSPGGELFF
clone_size: NA; d_call: NA; cdr3_length: 16; v_call: TRBV6-1; j_call: TRBJ2-7; cdr3_nt: TGTGCCAGCAGTGAATTCTTAAGGCCGGGGACCTACGAGCAGTACTTC; cdr3_aa: CASSEFLRPGTYEQYF
clone_size: NA; d_call: NA; cdr3_length: 15; v_call: TRBV7-9; j_call: TRBJ1-4; cdr3_nt: TGTGCCAGCAGCGCCCCCCGGGGTTATAATGAAAAACTGTTTTTT; cdr3_aa: CASSAPRGYNEKLFF
clone_size: NA; d_call: NA; cdr3_length: 13; v_call: TRBV27; j_call: TRBJ1-5; cdr3_nt: TGTGCCAGCAGCATTAATAGCAATCAGCCCCAGCATTTT; cdr3_aa: CASSINSNQPQHF
clone_size: NA; d_call: NA; cdr3_length: 15; v_call: TRBV9; j_call: TRBJ2-5; cdr3_nt: TGTGCCAGCAGCGTAGACGGGAGTAGCCAAGAGACCCAGTACTTC; cdr3_aa: CASSVDGSSQETQYF
clone_size: NA; d_call: NA; cdr3_length: 13; v_call: TRBV6-5; j_call: TRBJ1-6; cdr3_nt: TGTGCCAGCCGGGGGTCCTATAATTCACCCCTCCACTTT; cdr3_aa: CASRGSYNSPLHF
clone_size: once; d_call: NA; cdr3_length: 15; v_call: TRBV13; j_call: TRBJ2-7; cdr3_nt: TGTGCCAGCAGCTCCTCCGGGACGGCGAACTACGAGCAGTACTTC; cdr3_aa: CASSSSGTANYEQYF
clone_size: NA; d_call: NA; cdr3_length: 13; v_call: TRBV27; j_call: TRBJ2-5; cdr3_nt: TGTGCCAGCAGCCCGGACCTGGGAGAGACCCAGTACTTC; cdr3_aa: CASSPDLGETQYF
clone_size: NA; d_call: NA; cdr3_length: 15; v_call: TRBV9; j_call: TRBJ1-5; cdr3_nt: TGTGCCAGCAGCGTAGGCGGGGTGGAGGGTCAGCCCCAGCATTTT; cdr3_aa: CASSVGGVEGQPQHF
clone_size: NA; d_call: NA; cdr3_length: 14; v_call: TRBV28; j_call: TRBJ1-1; cdr3_nt: TGTGCCAGCAGTTTAGGAGGGGAGGGCACTGAAGCTTTCTTT; cdr3_aa: CASSLGGEGTEAFF
clone_size: NA; d_call: NA; cdr3_length: 13; v_call: TRBV5-6; j_call: TRBJ2-7; cdr3_nt: TGTGCCAGCAGCTACGTCGACTACTACGAGCAGTACTTC; cdr3_aa: CASSYVDYYEQYF
clone_size: NA; d_call: NA; cdr3_length: 13; v_call: TRBV18; j_call: TRBJ2-7; cdr3_nt: TGTGCCAGCTCACCAGGACAGTCCTACGAGCAGTACTTC; cdr3_aa: CASSPGQSYEQYF
clone_size: NA; d_call: NA; cdr3_length: 13; v_call: TRBV25-1; j_call: TRBJ2-5; cdr3_nt: TGTGCCAGCGGATCCTATGACCAAGAGACCCAGTACTTC; cdr3_aa: CASGSYDQETQYF
clone_size: NA; d_call: TRBD2; cdr3_length: 17; v_call: TRBV9; j_call: TRBJ2-1; cdr3_nt: TGTGCCAGCAGTGCTGGAAGCGGACTAGCGGGAGGGAATGAGCAGTTCTTC; cdr3_aa: CASSAGSGLAGGNEQFF
clone_size: NA; d_call: NA; cdr3_length: 16; v_call: TRBV21-1; j_call: TRBJ1-5; cdr3_nt: TGTGCCAGCAGCGCGAAACGGTCAAGGAGCAATCAGCCCCAGCATTTT; cdr3_aa: CASSAKRSRSNQPQHF
clone_size: NA; d_call: TRBD1; cdr3_length: 15; v_call: TRBV10-3; j_call: TRBJ2-7; cdr3_nt: TGTGCCACCGAGTCCGGGACAGGGAGCTCCTACGAGCAGTACTTC; cdr3_aa: CATESGTGSSYEQYF
clone_size: NA; d_call: NA; cdr3_length: 14; v_call: TRBV7-9; j_call: TRBJ1-1; cdr3_nt: TGTGCCAGCAGCTTACCGGACAAGAACACTGAAGCTTTCTTT; cdr3_aa: CASSLPDKNTEAFF
clone_size: medium-sized; d_call: NA; cdr3_length: 12; v_call: TRBV2; j_call: TRBJ2-5; cdr3_nt: TGTGCCAGCAGTGAGGTCGCAGAGACCCAGTACTTC; cdr3_aa: CASSEVAETQYF
clone_size: once; d_call: NA; cdr3_length: 16; v_call: TRBV5-4; j_call: TRBJ1-1; cdr3_nt: TGTGCCAGCAGCCTCGGTGCAGCGGGATCGAACACTGAAGCTTTCTTT; cdr3_aa: CASSLGAAGSNTEAFF
clone_size: NA; d_call: NA; cdr3_length: 13; v_call: TRBV5-5; j_call: TRBJ2-7; cdr3_nt: TGTGCCAGCAGGTATCGAGGGTCCTACGAGCAGTACTTC; cdr3_aa: CASRYRGSYEQYF